This T cell receptor (beta chain) was captured in a study of Ad26.COV2.S vaccination and SARS-CoV-2 variants. Overall study context: The COV1001 Ad26.COV2.S trial arm included the donor. General study points: The breadth of spike-specific CD8+ and CD4+ T cell responses after vaccination was reportedly substantial.

Method: immunoSEQ multiplex PCR; TCRdb's copy keeps in-frame clones and lacks some. The table lists a few hundred thousand clones, roughly 90% of them singletons, with 3.6% in the top ten. As to this clone: Its specificity is unknown.

As for treatment: roughly 20 received Ad26.COV2.S at low or high dose, single or two shots; about 5 received placebo; per-sample allocation not given. Sampling was done on day 63 after the first vaccine or placebo injection. The clonotype originates from a person between 18 and 60 years old who received the Ad26.COV2.S COVID-19 vaccine or a placebo. Sequences were derived from peripheral blood, sampled in a trial of Ad26.COV2.S vaccine versus placebo.

CDR3 nucleotide sequence: TGTGCCAGTAGTCCCCGGCGGGGGCGAGAAAAACTGTTTTTT. Protein: CASSPRRGREKLFF. This chain links TRBV19 with TRBJ1-4; TRBD1 might be the D (6 bases). Germline assignment: CDR1 LNHDA and CDR2 SQIVND (reference sequence). The CDR3 sequence is 14 residues long. Between the trimmed V and J ends, which lost 5 bases and 8 bases, there was a span of 15 bases.